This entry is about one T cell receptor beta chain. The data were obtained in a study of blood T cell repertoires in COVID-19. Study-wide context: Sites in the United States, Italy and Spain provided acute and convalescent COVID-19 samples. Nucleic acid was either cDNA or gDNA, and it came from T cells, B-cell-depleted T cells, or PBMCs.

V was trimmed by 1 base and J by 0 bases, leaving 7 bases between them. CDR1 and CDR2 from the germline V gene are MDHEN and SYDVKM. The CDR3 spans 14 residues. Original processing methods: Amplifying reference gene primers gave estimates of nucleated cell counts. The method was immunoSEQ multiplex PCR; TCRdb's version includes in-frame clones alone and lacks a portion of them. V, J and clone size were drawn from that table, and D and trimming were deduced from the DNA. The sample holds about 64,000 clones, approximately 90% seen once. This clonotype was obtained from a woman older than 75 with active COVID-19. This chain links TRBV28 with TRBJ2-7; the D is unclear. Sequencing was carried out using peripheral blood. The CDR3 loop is CASSLFGGSYEQYF. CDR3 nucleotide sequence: TGTGCCAGCAGTTTATTCGGTGGCTCCTACGAGCAGTACTTC.